A selection of T cell receptor beta chains follows, all from one sample in a study of T cell responses to AZD1222 COVID-19 vaccine. Using immunoSEQ multiplex PCR, the repertoire was profiled, and TCRdb retains in-frame clones only, with some absent. The sample holds tens of thousands of clones, approximately 80% seen once. Material: peripheral blood, obtained on day 0 of MenACWY control vaccination. These receptor sequences come from an adult in good health. Both conserved end residues are part of each CDR3. D genes are given only for firm matches. Only part of the rows carry a size: once, few, many, or a class if the clone is expanded.

abundance: -
v_gene: TRBV25-1
d_gene: -
j_gene: TRBJ1-5
CDR3aa: CASSGEVEQPQHF
CDR3nt: TGTGCCAGCAGTGGGGAGGTCGAGCAGCCCCAGCATTTT

abundance: -
v_gene: TRBV9
d_gene: TRBD1
j_gene: TRBJ1-4
CDR3aa: CASSPQGGLGEKLFF
CDR3nt: TGTGCCAGCAGCCCCCAGGGGGGGCTTGGTGAAAAACTGTTTTTT

abundance: -
v_gene: TRBV12-3/TRBV12-4
d_gene: -
j_gene: TRBJ1-2
CDR3aa: CASSLGRRSGYTF
CDR3nt: TGTGCCAGCAGTTTAGGGCGTCGGAGCGGTTACACCTTC

abundance: -
v_gene: TRBV6-2/TRBV6-3
d_gene: -
j_gene: TRBJ1-1
CDR3aa: CASSYSWFGAFF
CDR3nt: TGTGCCAGCAGTTACTCTTGGTTTGGAGCTTTCTTT

abundance: -
v_gene: TRBV20-1
d_gene: -
j_gene: TRBJ2-3
CDR3aa: CSASKGSTDTQYF
CDR3nt: TGCAGTGCTAGTAAGGGGAGTACAGATACGCAGTATTTT

abundance: -
v_gene: TRBV7-2
d_gene: -
j_gene: TRBJ1-2
CDR3aa: CASSEKTGRGGYTF
CDR3nt: TGTGCCAGCAGCGAAAAGACAGGACGAGGAGGCTACACCTTC

abundance: -
v_gene: TRBV7-2
d_gene: -
j_gene: TRBJ2-2
CDR3aa: CASSGGVGGELFF
CDR3nt: TGTGCCAGCAGCGGTGGGGTAGGCGGGGAGCTGTTTTTT

abundance: -
v_gene: TRBV5-1
d_gene: TRBD1
j_gene: TRBJ1-2
CDR3aa: CASSPGGVGSYGYTF
CDR3nt: TGCGCCAGCAGCCCAGGGGGGGTTGGGAGCTATGGCTACACCTTC

abundance: -
v_gene: TRBV28
d_gene: TRBD1
j_gene: TRBJ1-2
CDR3aa: CASRRTGGNYGYTF
CDR3nt: TGTGCCAGCAGACGGACAGGGGGGAACTATGGCTACACCTTC

abundance: few
v_gene: TRBV2
d_gene: -
j_gene: TRBJ1-5
CDR3aa: CASSPRDPAQPQHF
CDR3nt: TGTGCCAGCAGCCCCAGGGACCCGGCTCAGCCCCAGCATTTT

abundance: -
v_gene: TRBV28
d_gene: -
j_gene: TRBJ2-3
CDR3aa: CASSFLLGADTQYF
CDR3nt: TGTGCCAGCAGTTTTTTACTAGGTGCAGATACGCAGTATTTT

abundance: -
v_gene: TRBV3-1/TRBV3-2
d_gene: -
j_gene: TRBJ1-2
CDR3aa: CASSQGGWSYGYTF
CDR3nt: TGTGCCAGCAGCCAAGGCGGCTGGAGCTATGGCTACACCTTC

abundance: once
v_gene: TRBV18
d_gene: -
j_gene: TRBJ1-1
CDR3aa: CASSPGTEAFF
CDR3nt: TGTGCCAGCTCACCGGGCACTGAAGCTTTCTTT

abundance: -
v_gene: TRBV6-5
d_gene: TRBD1
j_gene: TRBJ2-1
CDR3aa: CASSTDRGYNEQFF
CDR3nt: TGTGCCAGCAGTACCGACAGGGGCTACAATGAGCAGTTCTTC

abundance: -
v_gene: TRBV10-1
d_gene: -
j_gene: TRBJ2-1
CDR3aa: CASSAAGGPNEQFF
CDR3nt: TGCGCCAGCAGTGCCGCAGGGGGGCCGAATGAGCAGTTCTTC

abundance: -
v_gene: TRBV4-2
d_gene: TRBD2
j_gene: TRBJ2-1
CDR3aa: CASSQDRETSGRAAIEQFF
CDR3nt: TGTGCCAGCAGCCAAGATCGGGAGACTAGCGGGAGGGCCGCGATTGAGCAGTTCTTC